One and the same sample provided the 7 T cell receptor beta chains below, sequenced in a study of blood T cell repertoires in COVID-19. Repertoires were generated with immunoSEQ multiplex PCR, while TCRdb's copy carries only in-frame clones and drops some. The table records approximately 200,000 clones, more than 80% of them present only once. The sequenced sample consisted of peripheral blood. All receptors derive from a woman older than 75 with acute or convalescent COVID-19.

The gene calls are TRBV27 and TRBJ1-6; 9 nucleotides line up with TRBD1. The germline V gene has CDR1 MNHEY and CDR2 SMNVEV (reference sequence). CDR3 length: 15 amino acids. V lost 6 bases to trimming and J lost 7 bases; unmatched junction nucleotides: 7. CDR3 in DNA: TGTGCCAGCAGGAGTTTAGGACAGGGGAATTCACCCCTCCACTTT. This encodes CASRSLGQGNSPLHF.

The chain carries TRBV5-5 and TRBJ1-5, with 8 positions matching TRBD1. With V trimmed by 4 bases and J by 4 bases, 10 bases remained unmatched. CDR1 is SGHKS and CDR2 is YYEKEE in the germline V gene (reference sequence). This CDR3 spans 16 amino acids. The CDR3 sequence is CASSLIGDRRNQPQHF. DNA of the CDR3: TGTGCCAGCAGCCTCATTGGGGACAGGAGGAATCAGCCCCAGCATTTT.

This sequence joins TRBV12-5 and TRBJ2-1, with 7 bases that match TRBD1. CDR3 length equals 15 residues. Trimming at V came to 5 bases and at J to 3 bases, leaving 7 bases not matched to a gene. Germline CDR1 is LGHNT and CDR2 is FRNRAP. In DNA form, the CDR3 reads TGTGCTAGTGGTCCCTGGCAGGGGGACTACAATGAGCAGTTCTTC. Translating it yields CASGPWQGDYNEQFF.

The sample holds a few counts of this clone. The CDR3 bases are TGTGCCAGTAGTGATCTTGGACTAGCGGGAAGCTCCTACGAGCAGTACTTC. It is translated as CASSDLGLAGSSYEQYF. J is TRBJ2-7 and V is TRBV19, with 12 bases fitting TRBD2. The CDR3 is made up of 17 amino acids. V lost 5 bases and J lost 0; bases outside the gene matches: 8. The germline V gene encodes CDR1 LNHDA and CDR2 SQIVND (reference sequence).

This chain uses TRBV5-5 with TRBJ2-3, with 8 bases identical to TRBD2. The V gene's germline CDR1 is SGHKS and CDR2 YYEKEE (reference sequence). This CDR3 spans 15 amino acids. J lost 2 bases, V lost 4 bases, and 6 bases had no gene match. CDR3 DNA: TGTGCCAGCAGCCCGGGACTAGGCGACACAGATACGCAGTATTTT. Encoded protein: CASSPGLGDTDTQYF.

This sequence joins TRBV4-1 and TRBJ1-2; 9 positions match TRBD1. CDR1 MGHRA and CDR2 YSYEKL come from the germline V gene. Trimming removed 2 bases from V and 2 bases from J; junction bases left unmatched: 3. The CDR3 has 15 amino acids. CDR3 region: CASSQPGTGNYGYTF. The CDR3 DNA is TGCGCCAGCAGCCAACCCGGGACAGGGAACTATGGCTACACCTTC.

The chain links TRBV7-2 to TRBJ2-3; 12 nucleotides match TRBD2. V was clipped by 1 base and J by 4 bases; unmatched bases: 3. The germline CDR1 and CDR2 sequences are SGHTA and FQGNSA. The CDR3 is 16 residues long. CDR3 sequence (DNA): TGTGCCAGCAGCTTAGTCCCTAGCGGGGGGGCAGATACGCAGTATTTT. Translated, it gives CASSLVPSGGADTQYF.